The 17 T cell receptor beta chains below come from one sample, sequenced in a study of T cells in Graves' hyperthyroidism and ophthalmopathy. Amplified regions were TCR beta CDR3 sequences from RNA transcripts. During a first-round RT-PCR of the TCR CDR3, the HTBI primer set was used. MiXCR, run by TCRdb on the multiplex PCR reads, gives a single entry per CDR3 protein. This table has roughly 840,000 distinct CDR3 sequences, over 35% appearing once. Specimen: blood. The receptors were gathered from a man aged 18 to 29 with Graves' hyperthyroidism.

This clonotype was detected ten times or more. V is TRBV7-9 and J is TRBJ1-1; possible D gene TRBD1, 6 bases. The CDR3 length is 14 residues. The germline CDR1 and CDR2 sequences are SEHNR and FQNEAQ (reference sequence). The ends were cut back, 7 bases at V and 2 bases at J, with 14 bases in the middle. The CDR3 region is CASMGTPANTEAFF. As DNA, the CDR3 is TGTGCCAGCATGGGGACACCCGCTAACACTGAAGCTTTCTTT. Drawing the rest from reference TRBV7-9 and TRBJ1-1, the complete variable domain is DTGVSQNPRHKITKRGQNVTFRCDPISEHNRLYWYRQTLGQGPEFLTYFQNEAQLEKSRLLSDRFSAERPKGSFSTLEIQRTEQGDSAMYLCASMGTPANTEAFFGQGTRLTVV.

This chain uses TRBV4-1 with TRBJ1-5; D unresolved. CDR3 length: 16 residues. V lost 1 base to trimming and J lost 6 bases, with 16 bases between them. In germline, CDR1 is MGHRA, CDR2 YSYEKL. The CDR3 protein is CASSQVGFLGGQPQHF. The CDR3 DNA reads TGCGCCAGCAGCCAAGTTGGGTTTCTGGGAGGTCAGCCCCAGCATTTT.

This clonotype was found many times. The chain carries TRBV29-1 and TRBJ1-1; possible D gene TRBD1, 6 bases. V lost 7 bases, J lost 1 base, and 16 bases lay in between. Germline CDR1 is SQVTM and CDR2 is ANQGSEA. This CDR3 is built from 14 residues. The CDR3 region is CSADQGYPNTEAFF. In nucleotides, the CDR3 is TGCAGCGCTGACCAGGGGTATCCGAACACTGAAGCTTTCTTT.

This clonotype appeared a few times. This sequence joins TRBV7-6 and TRBJ2-7; 8 nucleotides align to TRBD1. V lost 9 bases and J lost 2; bases outside the gene matches: 9. From germline, CDR1 is SGHVS and CDR2 FNYEAQ. This CDR3 has 14 residues. DNA for the CDR3: TGTGCCAGTTCAGGGGGCGGGAAAACCTACGAGCAGTACTTC. It codes for CASSGGGKTYEQYF.

The V and J genes are TRBV15 and TRBJ1-5; D gene ambiguous. CDR1 is LNHNV and CDR2 is YYDKDF in the germline V gene (reference sequence). There are 13 residues in the CDR3. V gave up 0 bases and J gave up 7 bases, with 7 bases separating them. CDR3 DNA sequence: TGTGCCACCAGCAGAGAAATCCAGCAGCCCCAGCATTTT. Amino acid sequence: CATSREIQQPQHF.

This clonotype was counted a few times. The V call is TRBV4-1, the J call TRBJ1-5; TRBD1 is a possible D gene (5 bases). The CDR3 loop spans 15 amino acids. Germline V lookup: CDR1 MGHRA, CDR2 YSYEKL. The V gene lost 5 bases and the J gene lost 4 bases, with 15 bases spanning the gap. The chain's CDR3 is CASSATLWGNQPQHF. CDR3 in DNA: TGCGCCAGCAGCGCGACACTCTGGGGGAATCAGCCCCAGCATTTT.

The chain recombines TRBV5-1 with TRBJ2-2, with 7 bases fitting TRBD1. The CDR3 consists of 16 residues. Looked up from germline, CDR1 is SGHRS and CDR2 is YFSETQ. V gave up 2 bases and J gave up 2 bases; unmatched junction bases: 6. CDR3 sequence (DNA): TGCGCCAGCAGCTTCGACAGGGTTCTTAACACCGGGGAGCTGTTTTTT. Protein: CASSFDRVLNTGELFF.

DNA for the CDR3: TGTGCCAGCAGCACCGGGACAGGGGGCGCGATCACTGAAGCTTTCTTT. It codes for CASSTGTGGAITEAFF. The rearrangement uses TRBV6-5 and TRBJ1-1; TRBD1 matches 12 bases. CDR1 and CDR2 from the germline V gene are MNHEY and SVGAGI. With V trimmed by 6 bases and J by 4 bases, 9 bases remained unmatched. This CDR3 comprises 16 residues.

The rearrangement joins TRBV20-1 to TRBJ2-7, with 10 bases lining up with TRBD1. With 6 bases clipped from V and 6 bases from J, the junction kept 8 bases outside the gene matches. Germline CDR1 and CDR2: DFQATT and SNEGSKA (reference sequence). This CDR3 has 13 amino acids. DNA for the CDR3: TGCAGTGCCCCGGGACAGGGGTGGTTCGAGCAGTACTTC. It specifies CSAPGQGWFEQYF.

The chain couples TRBV9 to TRBJ2-7; 10 bases are a match to TRBD2. The germline gives CDR1 SGDLS, CDR2 YYNGEE. V was pared by 4 bases and J by 2 bases, with 3 bases of the junction left unmatched. The CDR3 consists of 14 residues. CDR3 nucleotides: TGTGCCAGCAGCCCCAGCGGGAGGGCCTACGAGCAGTACTTC. Its protein product is CASSPSGRAYEQYF.

As concerns this clonotype: This sequence may be a read error, since a much larger clone differs from it by one base. The chain has TRBV7-2 and TRBJ1-6; maybe TRBD1 (5 bases). CDR1 SGHTA and CDR2 FQGNSA come from the germline V gene. The V and J ends lost 0 bases and 10 bases respectively, with 16 bases between them. There are 16 residues in the CDR3. The CDR3 loop reads CASSLAISGTESPLHF. CDR3 sequence (DNA): TGTGCCAGCAGCTTAGCGATATCCGGGACGGAATCACCCCTCCACTTT.

The chain combines TRBV5-6 with TRBJ2-2, with D perhaps TRBD1 (6 bases). V was pared by 0 bases and J by 4 bases, with 10 bases between. The CDR3 runs to 15 residues. The germline gives CDR1 SGHDT, CDR2 YYEEEE. The CDR3 DNA follows: TGTGCCAGCAGCTTGGAATACAGGGTCACCGGGGAGCTGTTTTTT. It is translated as CASSLEYRVTGELFF.

This clonotype was recorded at least ten times. The rearrangement links TRBV10-3 to TRBJ2-7, with D possibly TRBD2 on 5 matching bases. CDR3 size: 14 residues. Trimming removed 4 bases at V and 9 bases at J, with 19 bases between. From germline, CDR1 is ENHRY and CDR2 SYGVKD. CDR3 nucleotides: TGTGCCATCAGTGGAGGCGAGGGCGCCCTGGGGCAGTACTTC. It encodes CAISGGEGALGQYF.

V usage is TRBV9 and J usage is TRBJ1-3, with D unclear. This CDR3 contains 16 residues. Germline CDR1 is SGDLS and CDR2 is YYNGEE. V gave up 0 bases and J gave up 0 bases, with 10 bases separating them. Here the CDR3 DNA reads TGTGCCAGCAGCGTAGCTGTGGGGAGCTCTGGAAACACCATATATTTT. Amino acids: CASSVAVGSSGNTIYF.

The rearrangement links TRBV19 to TRBJ1-2; the D is unclear. V shed 2 bases and J shed 4 bases, with 11 bases lying between them. Germline values: CDR1 LNHDA, CDR2 SQIVND (reference sequence). The CDR3 is 14 residues long. The CDR3 is CASSISLERYGYTF. In DNA, the CDR3 is TGTGCCAGTAGTATATCCCTGGAACGCTATGGCTACACCTTC. The full variable domain, with the rest looked up from reference TRBV19 and TRBJ1-2, is DGGITQSPKYLFRKEGQNVTLSCEQNLNHDAMYWYRQDPGQGLRLIYYSQIVNDFQKGDIAEGYSVSREKKESFPLTVTSAQKNPTAFYLCASSISLERYGYTFGSGTRLTVV.

The chain has TRBV25-1 and TRBJ2-7; either TRBD1 or TRBD2 may supply D (5 bases each). The CDR3 runs to 12 residues. Germline V CDR1 and CDR2: MGHDK, SYGVNS. V was clipped by 4 bases and J by 5 bases, with 9 bases between them. CDR3 sequence: CASSALGDEQYF. Here the CDR3 DNA reads TGTGCCAGCAGTGCCTTGGGGGACGAGCAGTACTTC.

This clonotype was seen repeatedly, ten times or more. V usage is TRBV10-3 and J usage is TRBJ2-5; 8 bases match TRBD2. Germline V CDR1 and CDR2: ENHRY, SYGVKD. J gave up 0 bases and V 3 bases, and 6 bases lay outside the gene matches. The CDR3 has 16 amino acids. CDR3 region: CAISEVQRGNQETQYF. The CDR3 bases are TGTGCCATCAGTGAAGTACAGCGGGGGAACCAAGAGACCCAGTACTTC.